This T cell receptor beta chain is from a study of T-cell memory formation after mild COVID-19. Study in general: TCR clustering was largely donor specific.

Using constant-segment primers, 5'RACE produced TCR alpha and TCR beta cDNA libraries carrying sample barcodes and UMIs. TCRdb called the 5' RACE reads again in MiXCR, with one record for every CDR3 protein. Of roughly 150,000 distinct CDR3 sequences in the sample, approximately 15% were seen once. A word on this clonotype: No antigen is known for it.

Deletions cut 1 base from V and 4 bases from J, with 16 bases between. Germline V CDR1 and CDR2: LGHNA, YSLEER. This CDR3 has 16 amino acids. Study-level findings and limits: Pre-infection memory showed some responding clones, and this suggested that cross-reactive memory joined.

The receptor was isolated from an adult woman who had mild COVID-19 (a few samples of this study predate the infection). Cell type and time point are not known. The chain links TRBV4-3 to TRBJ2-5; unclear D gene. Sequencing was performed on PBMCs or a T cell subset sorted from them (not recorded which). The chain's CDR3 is CASSQGPKWEGETQYF. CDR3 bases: TGCGCCAGCAGCCAAGGTCCCAAGTGGGAAGGAGAGACCCAGTACTTC.